Below are 21 T cell receptor beta chains sequenced from a single sample in a study of blood T cell repertoires in COVID-19. TCRdb's copy holds only in-frame clones and misses some; the assay was immunoSEQ multiplex PCR. The sample has fewer than 200,000 clones; around 81% are singletons. The specimen was peripheral blood. Receptors were obtained from a woman of 80 years or more with COVID-19, enrolled during active disease.

Comment on this clone: In the same sample, other DNA sequences code for this CDR3. The V gene is TRBV18, the J gene TRBJ1-5; D is unclear. V lost 2 bases, J lost 6 bases, and 11 bases lay in between. Germline V CDR1 and CDR2: KGHSH, LQKENI. The CDR3 is 14 residues long. CDR3 loop: CASSPAGEGQPQHF. CDR3 DNA sequence: TGTGCCAGCTCACCAGCCGGGGAGGGTCAGCCCCAGCATTTT. Full variable domain (missing parts from reference TRBV18 and TRBJ1-5): NAGVMQNPRHLVRRRGQEARLRCSPMKGHSHVYWYRQLPEEGLKFMVYLQKENIIDESGMPKERFSAEFPKEGPSILRIQQVVRGDSAAYFCASSPAGEGQPQHFGDGTRLSIL.

The V call is TRBV6-5, the J call TRBJ1-2; 10 nucleotides align to TRBD1. This CDR3 is built from 15 residues. CDR1 and CDR2 (germline): MNHEY, SVGAGI. Trimming removed 2 bases from V and 8 bases from J; junction bases left unmatched: 8. CDR3 bases: TGTGCCAGCAGTTACGGGGAGGGACAGGGGAAAGGCTACACCTTC. As protein: CASSYGEGQGKGYTF.

The chain couples TRBV5-1 to TRBJ1-6; D perhaps matches TRBD1 (5 bases). This CDR3 region has 13 residues. V shed 2 bases and J shed 8 bases, with 8 bases lying between them. The germline CDR1 and CDR2 sequences are SGHRS and YFSETQ. The DNA for the CDR3 is TGCGCCAGCAGCTTCTTAGGGGATTCACCCCTCCACTTT. This encodes CASSFLGDSPLHF.

The V gene is TRBV5-6, the J gene TRBJ2-6; 7 nucleotides line up with TRBD1. Trimming took 0 bases from V and 0 from J; bases not matched to a gene: 0. Germline CDR1 and CDR2: SGHDT and YYEEEE. The CDR3 has 16 residues. CDR3 loop: CASSLAGGSGANVLTF. The CDR3 DNA sequence: TGTGCCAGCAGCTTGGCAGGGGGCTCTGGGGCCAACGTCCTGACTTTC.

This clone showed up just a few times. The chain combines TRBV4-1 with TRBJ1-5; weak D call: TRBD1 (6 bases). CDR1 MGHRA and CDR2 YSYEKL come from the germline V gene. The CDR3 spans 16 residues. V lost 4 bases, J lost 3 bases, and 16 bases lay in between. CDR3 nucleotides: TGCGCCAGCAGCCCCCATTGGGACACTGCCAATCAGCCCCAGCATTTT. As protein: CASSPHWDTANQPQHF.

This clone was recorded only once. The rearrangement uses TRBV9 and TRBJ2-7, with 7 bases aligning to TRBD1. The CDR3 covers 14 residues. J lost 3 bases, V lost 4 bases, and 7 bases had no gene match. Germline lookup yields CDR1 SGDLS and CDR2 YYNGEE. CDR3 loop: CASSFQGDSYEQYF. CDR3 sequence (DNA): TGTGCCAGCAGCTTCCAAGGGGACAGCTACGAGCAGTACTTC.

This clone was counted once. The chain couples TRBV6-5 to TRBJ1-3; D is unclear. The CDR3 runs to 14 residues. Trimming pared 7 bases from V and 0 bases from J, leaving 10 bases between. Germline loops: CDR1 MNHEY, CDR2 SVGAGI. CDR3 in DNA: TGTGCCAGCAAGCGGGATGCCTCTGGAAACACCATATATTTT. It encodes CASKRDASGNTIYF.

This rearrangement joins TRBV5-1 to TRBJ2-3, with TRBD2 as a possible D gene (5 bases). The germline V and J ends were trimmed by 3 bases and 6 bases, with 14 bases remaining between them. The germline V gene has CDR1 SGHRS and CDR2 YFSETQ. The CDR3 loop spans 14 amino acids. The CDR3 region has the DNA TGCGCCAGCAGCTCGGGGATAACGGACGATACGCAGTATTTT. It translates to CASSSGITDDTQYF.

The chain combines TRBV21-1 with TRBJ1-1; the table gives TRBD1 as D, unverified against the DNA. TRBV21-1 corresponds to a pseudogene. The CDR3 extends over 13 amino acids. CDR3 nucleotides: TGTGCCAGCAGCAAAGGGGGGCACACTGAAGCTTTCTTT. This translates into CASSKGGHTEAFF.

The V and J genes are TRBV5-4 and TRBJ2-1, with unresolved D. The V end lost 0 bases, the J end lost 4 bases, and 5 bases lay between the germline ends. This CDR3 region has 13 residues. Germline V gene lookup returns CDR1 SGHNT and CDR2 YYREEE (reference sequence). DNA for the CDR3: TGTGCCAGCAGCTTGGACGGGTACAATGAGCAGTTCTTC. This translates into CASSLDGYNEQFF. The full variable domain, completed using reference TRBV5-4 and TRBJ2-1, is ETGVTQSPTHLIKTRGQQVTLRCSSQSGHNTVSWYQQALGQGPQFIFQYYREEENGRGNFPPRFSGLQFPNYSSELNVNALELDDSALYLCASSLDGYNEQFFGPGTRLTVL.

The chain recombines TRBV19 with TRBJ2-2, with D perhaps TRBD2 (6 bases). The length of the CDR3 is 16 residues. Germline V gene lookup returns CDR1 LNHDA and CDR2 SQIVND (reference sequence). V dropped 0 bases and J dropped 9 bases, with 17 bases sitting between them. The CDR3 here is CASSIDGTPRRRELFF. The CDR3 DNA sequence: TGTGCCAGTAGTATAGACGGGACTCCCCGGAGGAGGGAGCTGTTTTTT.

This clone occurred once. The V gene is TRBV3-1 (or the pseudogene TRBV3-2), the J gene TRBJ1-5; D possibly corresponds to TRBD1 (5 bases). Trimming cost V 0 bases and J 6 bases, with 12 bases left between them. The CDR3 spans 15 residues. CDR1 is LGHDT, CDR2 YNNKEL, per germline (reference sequence). CDR3 residues: CASSQDGPRGQPQHF. The DNA for the CDR3 is TGTGCCAGCAGCCAAGACGGACCTAGGGGTCAGCCCCAGCATTTT.

The chain is built from TRBV5-4 and TRBJ1-3, with 7 bases lining up with TRBD1. After removal of 0 bases from V and 4 bases from J, the junction contained 4 bases not matched to a gene. CDR1 is SGHNT and CDR2 is YYREEE in the germline V gene (reference sequence). The CDR3 contains 15 residues. As DNA, the CDR3 is TGTGCCAGCAGCTTGGAGGGGGCTCGCGGAAACACCATATATTTT. This gives the protein CASSLEGARGNTIYF.

The CDR3 reads CASSIGYGGLGTEAFF. The CDR3 DNA reads TGTGCCAGTAGTATAGGATATGGGGGGTTGGGCACTGAAGCTTTCTTT. J is TRBJ1-1 and V is TRBV19, with D tentatively TRBD1 (5 bases). Germline CDR1 LNHDA, CDR2 SQIVND (reference sequence). The CDR3 contains 16 residues. The V gene lost 1 base and the J gene lost 4 bases, with 16 bases spanning the gap.

This chain connects TRBV28 to TRBJ1-1, with 9 bases that match TRBD1. CDR3 size: 13 residues. Trimming removed 10 bases from V and 3 bases from J; junction bases left unmatched: 6. CDR1 and CDR2 from the germline V gene are MDHEN and SYDVKM. The CDR3 DNA sequence: TGTGCCACCAAGGACAGGGGCTACACTGAAGCTTTCTTT. It specifies CATKDRGYTEAFF. Together with reference TRBV28 and TRBJ1-1, the CDR3 gives the full variable domain: DVKVTQSSRYLVKRTGEKVFLECVQDMDHENMFWYRQDPGLGLRLIYFSYDVKMKEKGDIPEGYSVSREKKERFSLILESASTNQTSMYLCATKDRGYTEAFFGQGTRLTVV.

This clone was detected only once. This chain uses TRBV2 with TRBJ1-6; TRBD1 matches at 9 bases. Unmatched junction bases numbered 7, after V lost 5 bases and J lost 8 bases. Germline V gene lookup returns CDR1 SNHLY and CDR2 FYNNEI. CDR3 size: 15 residues. The CDR3 DNA reads as TGTGCCAGCAGTCTCTACAGGGGGCAAGATTCACCCCTCCACTTT. Translating gives CASSLYRGQDSPLHF.

The chain uses TRBV14 and TRBJ1-2; D may be TRBD1 (5 bases). Germline-derived CDR1 and CDR2 are SGHDN and FVKESK. The CDR3 extends over 14 amino acids. V lost 4 bases, J lost 0 bases, and 9 bases lay in between. The CDR3 sequence is CASSPGLSNYGYTF. The CDR3 nucleotides are TGTGCCAGCAGCCCAGGGCTATCTAACTATGGCTACACCTTC.

This clone was detected once. The chain carries TRBV11-2 and TRBJ1-6; no clear D gene. Germline CDR1 is SGHAT and CDR2 is FQNNGV. CDR3 size: 14 residues. The V end was cut by 0 bases, the J end by 14 bases, with 14 bases between. CDR3 bases: TGTGCCAGCAGCTTAGAGGCGGGTTTGGGCACCCTCCACTTT. It translates to CASSLEAGLGTLHF. The complete variable domain, with remaining parts taken from reference TRBV11-2 and TRBJ1-6, reads EAGVAQSPRYKIIEKRQSVAFWCNPISGHATLYWYQQILGQGPKLLIQFQNNGVVDDSQLPKDRFSAERLKGVDSTLKIQPAKLEDSAVYLCASSLEAGLGTLHFGNGTRLTVT.

V gene TRBV19 combines with J gene TRBJ1-5; a weak D match, TRBD1 (6 bases). The CDR3 is 17 amino acids. Trimming cost V 7 bases and J 0 bases, with 19 bases left between them. CDR1 and CDR2 (germline): LNHDA, SQIVND (reference sequence). CDR3 DNA: TGTGCCAGTAAAAGTGGGGGACACTCGTATAGCAATCAGCCCCAGCATTTT. This sequence encodes CASKSGGHSYSNQPQHF.

The J gene is TRBJ2-2, the V gene TRBV24-1; 11 nucleotides agree with TRBD2. The germline V gene has CDR1 KGHDR and CDR2 SFDVKD. The CDR3 is 17 residues long. V was clipped by 0 bases and J by 4 bases; unmatched bases: 3. In DNA, the CDR3 is TGTGCCACCAGTGATTTGCCGGGACTAGCGGCCACCGGGGAGCTGTTTTTT. Its protein is CATSDLPGLAATGELFF.

This chain links TRBV7-3 with TRBJ2-2; 8 bases align to TRBD2. V dropped 5 bases and J dropped 4; count of bases not matched to a gene: 9. Looked up from germline, CDR1 is SGHTA and CDR2 is FQGTGA. CDR3 size: 16 residues. The CDR3 DNA follows: TGTGCCAGCAGCCCAATCGGGGCGGGGGGCACCGGGGAGCTGTTTTTT. This sequence encodes CASSPIGAGGTGELFF.